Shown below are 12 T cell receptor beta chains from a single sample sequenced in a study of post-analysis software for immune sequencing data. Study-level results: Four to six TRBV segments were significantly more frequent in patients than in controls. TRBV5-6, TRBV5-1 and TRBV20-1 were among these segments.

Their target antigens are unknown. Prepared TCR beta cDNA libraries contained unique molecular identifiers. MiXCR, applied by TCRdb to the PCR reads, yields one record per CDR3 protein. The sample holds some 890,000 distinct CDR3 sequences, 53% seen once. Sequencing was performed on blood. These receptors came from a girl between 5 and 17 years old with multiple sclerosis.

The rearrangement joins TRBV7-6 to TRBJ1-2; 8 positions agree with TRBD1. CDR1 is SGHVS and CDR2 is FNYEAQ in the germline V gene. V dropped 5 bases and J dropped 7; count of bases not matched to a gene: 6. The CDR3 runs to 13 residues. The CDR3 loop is CASSRDRSLGYTF. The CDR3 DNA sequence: TGTGCCAGCAGCCGGGACAGGTCCCTTGGCTACACCTTC.

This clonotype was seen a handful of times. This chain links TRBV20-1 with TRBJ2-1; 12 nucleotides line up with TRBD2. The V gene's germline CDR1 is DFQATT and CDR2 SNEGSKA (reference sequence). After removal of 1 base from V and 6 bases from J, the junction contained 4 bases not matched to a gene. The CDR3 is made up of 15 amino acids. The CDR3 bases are TGCAGTGCTAGAGCTAGCGGGAGGGCCAGCAATGAGCAGTTCTTC. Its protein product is CSARASGRASNEQFF.

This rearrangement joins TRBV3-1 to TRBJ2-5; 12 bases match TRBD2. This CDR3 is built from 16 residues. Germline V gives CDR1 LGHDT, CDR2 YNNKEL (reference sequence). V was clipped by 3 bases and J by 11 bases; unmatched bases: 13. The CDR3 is CASSQTVRLAGVKQYF. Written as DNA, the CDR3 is TGTGCCAGCAGCCAGACGGTGAGACTAGCGGGGGTAAAGCAGTACTTC.

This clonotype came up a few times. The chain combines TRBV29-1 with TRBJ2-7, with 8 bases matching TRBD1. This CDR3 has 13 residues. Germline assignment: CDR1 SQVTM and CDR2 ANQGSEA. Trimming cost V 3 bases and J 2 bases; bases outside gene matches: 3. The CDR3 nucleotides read TGCAGCGTTGAGGGACAGGCGACCTACGAGCAGTACTTC. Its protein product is CSVEGQATYEQYF.

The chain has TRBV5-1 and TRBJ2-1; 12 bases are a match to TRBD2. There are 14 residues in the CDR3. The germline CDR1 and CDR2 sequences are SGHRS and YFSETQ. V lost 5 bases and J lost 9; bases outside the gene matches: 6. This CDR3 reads CASRPTSGRSEQFF. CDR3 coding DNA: TGCGCCAGCAGGCCAACTAGCGGGAGGTCTGAGCAGTTCTTC.

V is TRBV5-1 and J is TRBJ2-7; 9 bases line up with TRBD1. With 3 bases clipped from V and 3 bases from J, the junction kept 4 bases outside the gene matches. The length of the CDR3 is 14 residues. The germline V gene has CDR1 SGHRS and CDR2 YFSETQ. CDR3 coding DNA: TGCGCCAGCAGCTGGGGGACAGGGATCTACGAGCAGTACTTC. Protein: CASSWGTGIYEQYF.

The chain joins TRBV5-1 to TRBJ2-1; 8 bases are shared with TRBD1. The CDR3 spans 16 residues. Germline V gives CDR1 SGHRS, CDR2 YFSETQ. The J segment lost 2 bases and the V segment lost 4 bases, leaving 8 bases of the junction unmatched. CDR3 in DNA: TGCGCCAGCAGCCCTACAGGGGGTCCAGCCTACAATGAGCAGTTCTTC. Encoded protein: CASSPTGGPAYNEQFF.

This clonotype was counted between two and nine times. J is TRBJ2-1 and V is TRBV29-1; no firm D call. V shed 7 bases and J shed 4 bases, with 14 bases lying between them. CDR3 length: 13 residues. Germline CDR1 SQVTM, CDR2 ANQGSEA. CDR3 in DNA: TGCAGCGCTGGACCCCTCCTTTACAATGAGCAGTTCTTC. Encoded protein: CSAGPLLYNEQFF.

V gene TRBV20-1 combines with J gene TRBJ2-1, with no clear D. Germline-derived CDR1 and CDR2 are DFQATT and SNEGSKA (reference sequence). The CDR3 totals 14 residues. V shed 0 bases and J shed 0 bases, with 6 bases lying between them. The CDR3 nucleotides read TGCAGTGCTAGAGAGTGGAGCTCCTACAATGAGCAGTTCTTC. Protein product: CSAREWSSYNEQFF.

The CDR3 region is CASSLAPKDEQFF. CDR3 sequence (DNA): TGCGCCAGCAGCTTGGCACCGAAGGATGAGCAGTTCTTC. This chain joins TRBV5-1 and TRBJ2-1; D unresolved. V lost 0 bases to trimming and J lost 8 bases, with 9 bases between them. This CDR3 has 13 residues. The V gene's germline CDR1 is SGHRS and CDR2 YFSETQ.

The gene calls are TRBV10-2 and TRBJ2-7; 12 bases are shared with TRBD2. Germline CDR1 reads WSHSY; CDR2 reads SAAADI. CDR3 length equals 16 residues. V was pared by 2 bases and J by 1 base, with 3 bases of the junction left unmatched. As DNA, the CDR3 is TGCGCCAGCAGTGAGGGACTAGCGGGGCGATCCTACGAGCAGTACTTC. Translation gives CASSEGLAGRSYEQYF.

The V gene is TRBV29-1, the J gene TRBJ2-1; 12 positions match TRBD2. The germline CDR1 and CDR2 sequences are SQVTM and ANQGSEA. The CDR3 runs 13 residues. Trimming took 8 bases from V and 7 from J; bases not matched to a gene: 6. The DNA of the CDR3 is TGCAGCTCAGGACTAGCGGGATCTAATGAGCAGTTCTTC. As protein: CSSGLAGSNEQFF.